The clone carrying this T cell receptor beta chain was counted between two and nine times. Its antigen is unknown. Unique molecular identifiers were built into the TCRbeta library. TCRdb used MiXCR to reprocess the PCR reads, holding one entry per CDR3 protein. The sample holds approximately 32,000 distinct CDR3 sequences, around 6% seen once. The data were taken from a study of T-cell reconstitution after alpha-beta-depleted transplantation in children. General study findings and limits: Newly produced T cells mostly provided counts and TCRbeta diversity after one year, as hyperexpanded clones declined. Expanded clones from the graft, numbering several hundred, reportedly supplied alpha-beta T cells about two months after transplant. High day-60 TCRbeta diversity in some patients came from surviving recipient T cells and thymic progenitors.

This CDR3 has 15 residues. The V end lost 4 bases, the J end lost 3 bases, and 14 bases lay between the germline ends. Germline assignment: CDR1 SGHKS and CDR2 YYEKEE (reference sequence). The chain uses TRBV5-5 and TRBJ1-5, with unresolved D. Sequenced here: peripheral blood, sampled 60 days after TCRalphabeta/CD19-depleted stem cell transplant. This TCR was sampled from a child younger than two who had a stem cell transplant for acute myeloid leukemia, so the T cells may come from the graft donor. For the CDR3, the DNA is TGTGCCAGCAGCCTGGAGAATCTTCACAATCAGCCCCAGCATTTT. This sequence encodes CASSLENLHNQPQHF.